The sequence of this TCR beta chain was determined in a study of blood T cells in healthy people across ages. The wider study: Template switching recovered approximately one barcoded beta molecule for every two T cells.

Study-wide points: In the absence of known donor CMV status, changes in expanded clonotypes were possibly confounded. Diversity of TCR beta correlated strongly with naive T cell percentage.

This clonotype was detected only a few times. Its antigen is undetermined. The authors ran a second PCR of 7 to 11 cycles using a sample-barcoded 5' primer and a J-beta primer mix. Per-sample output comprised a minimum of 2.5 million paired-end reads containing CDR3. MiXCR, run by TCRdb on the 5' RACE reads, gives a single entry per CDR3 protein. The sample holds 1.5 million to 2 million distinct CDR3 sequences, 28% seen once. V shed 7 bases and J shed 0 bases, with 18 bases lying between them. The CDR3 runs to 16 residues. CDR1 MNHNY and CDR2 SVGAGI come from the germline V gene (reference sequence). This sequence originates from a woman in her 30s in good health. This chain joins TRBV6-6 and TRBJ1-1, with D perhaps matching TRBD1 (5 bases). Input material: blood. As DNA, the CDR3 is TGTGCCAGCACTCTCGGGGAGGGGATTGTGAACACTGAAGCTTTCTTT. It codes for CASTLGEGIVNTEAFF.